The 27 T cell receptor beta chains below come from one sample, sequenced in a study of shared clonotypes between healthy human individuals (dated by TCRdb to the early 2020s). To prepare the library, the immunoSEQ multiplex PCR assay was applied. The table was pulled from immuneACCESS by TCRdb, which kept in-frame rearrangements only. Such tables lose some clones; where checked, under half of the loss comes from unresolved V genes, and the rest has no known cause. The sample profile shows about 670,000 clones; roughly 70% of them were found once. Together, the top ten hold less than 2% of the sample. Sequencing input: memory CD4+ T cells sorted from blood. The cell subset or site label, read with the paper, signifies: CD45RA-negative fraction. The receptors were sampled from a woman under 40 in good health.

The V gene is TRBV7-3, the J gene TRBJ2-5; 9 bases agree with TRBD1. Trimming took 5 bases from V and 5 from J; bases not matched to a gene: 9. Germline V gene sequence: CDR1 SGHTA, CDR2 FQGTGA. The CDR3 sequence is 15 residues long. The CDR3 bases are TGTGCCAGCAGCCGCCACGGGACAGGGAGGGAGACCCAGTACTTC. As protein: CASSRHGTGRETQYF.

Details on this clone: This sample also contains other DNA sequences that code for the same CDR3. The chain has TRBV19 and TRBJ2-7; TRBD2 might be the D (6 bases). The CDR3 is 19 residues long. The V gene's germline CDR1 is LNHDA and CDR2 SQIVND (reference sequence). Trimming removed 5 bases at V and 0 bases at J, with 26 bases between. The CDR3 DNA reads as TGTGCCAGTAGTCCCCGTTTCCCGGGGCTAGCGAAGAGCTCCTACGAGCAGTACTTC. Translation: CASSPRFPGLAKSSYEQYF.

The chain employs TRBV29-1 and TRBJ2-7; TRBD2 aligns across 7 bases. J was trimmed by 2 bases and V by 7 bases; bases with no gene match: 8. Germline values: CDR1 SQVTM, CDR2 ANQGSEA. CDR3 size: 13 residues. The CDR3 DNA reads as TGCAGCGCCCCGAGGGAGGGAGCCTACGAGCAGTACTTC. This codes for CSAPREGAYEQYF.

This CDR3 reads CASSIAGTGYEQYF. In DNA form, the CDR3 reads TGTGCCAGCAGCATAGCCGGGACAGGATACGAGCAGTACTTC. J is TRBJ2-7 and V is TRBV5-4, with 8 bases fitting TRBD1. Germline V CDR1 and CDR2: SGHNT, YYREEE (reference sequence). V shed 4 bases, J shed 4 bases, and the junction held 7 bases outside the gene matches. This CDR3 is 14 amino acids long. Combining the CDR3 with reference TRBV5-4 and TRBJ2-7 gives the whole variable domain ETGVTQSPTHLIKTRGQQVTLRCSSQSGHNTVSWYQQALGQGPQFIFQYYREEENGRGNFPPRFSGLQFPNYSSELNVNALELDDSALYLCASSIAGTGYEQYFGPGTRLTVT.

The V call is TRBV11-2, the J call TRBJ1-1; D is perhaps TRBD1 (5 bases). The CDR3 sequence is 16 residues long. The germline CDR1 and CDR2 sequences are SGHAT and FQNNGV. V was cut by 6 bases and J by 4 bases, with 21 bases left in between. The CDR3 sequence is CASRLMSGGWSTEAFF. The CDR3 DNA reads as TGTGCCAGCAGGTTGATGAGCGGGGGTTGGTCCACTGAAGCTTTCTTT.

This chain links TRBV11-2 with TRBJ2-5, with a possible D match to TRBD2 (7 bases). The DNA end is more similar to TRBJ2-7, so the J call may be wrong. Germline V lookup: CDR1 SGHAT, CDR2 FQNNGV. There are 15 residues in the CDR3. The CDR3 reads CASSLSGTFSYEQYF. The CDR3 bases are TGTGCCAGCAGCTTAAGCGGGACATTCTCCTACGAGCAGTACTTC.

In this sample, this clone turned up a few times. The chain employs TRBV5-8 and TRBJ2-5, with 9 bases aligning to TRBD1. The V gene end was trimmed by 7 bases and the J gene end by 5 bases; junction bases not matched to a gene: 9. The CDR3 runs 14 residues. Germline loops: CDR1 SGHTS, CDR2 YDEGEE. In DNA, the CDR3 is TGTGCCAGCCGCAAACAGGGGGCTCGGGAGACCCAGTACTTC. Its translation: CASRKQGARETQYF.

The chain combines TRBV6-5 with TRBJ1-1; D not certain. Germline V CDR1 and CDR2: MNHEY, SVGAGI. Trimming left V 6 bases short and J 0 bases short, with 11 bases between. The CDR3 totals 14 residues. Written as DNA, the CDR3 is TGTGCCAGCAGCCAAGTGGGGATGAACACTGAAGCTTTCTTT. This codes for CASSQVGMNTEAFF.

A single count supports this clone. The CDR3 protein is CTSSQDRCPTPPAGVTGELFF. The CDR3 DNA sequence: TGCACCAGCAGCCAAGACAGGTGCCCGACGCCCCCGGCGGGAGTAACCGGGGAGCTGTTTTTT. The chain employs TRBV1 and TRBJ2-2; TRBD2, as called in the table, went unchecked against the DNA. TRBV1 is labeled a pseudogene. The CDR3 has 21 residues.

The CDR3 sequence: CASRETDSSNQPQHF. CDR3 in DNA: TGTGCCAGCAGGGAGACAGATAGTAGCAATCAGCCCCAGCATTTT. The gene calls are TRBV2 and TRBJ1-5; possible D gene TRBD1, 5 bases. Germline V gene data show CDR1 as SNHLY and CDR2 as FYNNEI. This CDR3 has 15 amino acids. The ends were cut back, 6 bases at V and 0 bases at J, with 12 bases in the middle.

The chain couples TRBV18 to TRBJ1-1, with 11 bases lining up with TRBD1. V was clipped by 0 bases and J by 5 bases; unmatched bases: 8. The CDR3 is 17 amino acids. Per germline, CDR1 KGHSH and CDR2 LQKENI. In DNA form, the CDR3 reads TGTGCCAGCTCACCACCGGACAGGGGGCTGGTGGGGACTGAAGCTTTCTTT. This encodes CASSPPDRGLVGTEAFF.

The rearrangement uses TRBV2 and TRBJ1-2, with 8 nucleotides matching TRBD1. CDR3 length equals 13 residues. Germline trimming cut 6 bases from V and 14 bases from J; bases unmatched to any gene: 14. Germline assignment: CDR1 SNHLY and CDR2 FYNNEI. CDR3 protein: CASRTGDLNTATF. The CDR3 DNA reads as TGTGCCAGCAGGACAGGGGACCTTAATACCGCGACCTTC.

The J gene is TRBJ2-7, the V gene TRBV28, with 14 positions matching TRBD2. The V gene's germline CDR1 is MDHEN and CDR2 SYDVKM. V shed 4 bases and J 6 bases; nucleotides not matched to a gene: 5. This CDR3 is 15 amino acids long. The CDR3 is CASSSPGLAGAEQYF. CDR3 DNA sequence: TGTGCCAGCAGTTCTCCGGGACTAGCGGGAGCCGAGCAGTACTTC. Supplemented by reference TRBV28 and TRBJ2-7, the full variable domain reads DVKVTQSSRYLVKRTGEKVFLECVQDMDHENMFWYRQDPGLGLRLIYFSYDVKMKEKGDIPEGYSVSREKKERFSLILESASTNQTSMYLCASSSPGLAGAEQYFGPGTRLTVT.

This chain connects TRBV14 to TRBJ1-1, with D hard to call. CDR3 length equals 13 residues. The V end was cut by 3 bases, the J end by 11 bases, with 16 bases between. CDR1 and CDR2 (germline): SGHDN, FVKESK. This CDR3 reads CASSQSQAVIAFF. CDR3 in DNA: TGTGCCAGCAGCCAGTCCCAGGCGGTTATCGCTTTCTTT.

V is TRBV5-1 and J is TRBJ1-5, with a weak D call TRBD1 (5 bases). Trimming pared 4 bases from V and 4 bases from J, leaving 12 bases between. The length of the CDR3 is 14 residues. From germline, CDR1 is SGHRS and CDR2 YFSETQ. The CDR3 here is CASSPGPRNQPQHF. The CDR3 DNA reads TGCGCCAGCAGCCCGGGACCGAGAAATCAGCCCCAGCATTTT.

This clone was counted many times. DNA for the CDR3: TGTGCCAGCAGGGAGTTAGGCAGCACAGATACGCAGTATTTT. Protein: CASRELGSTDTQYF. V usage is TRBV2 and J usage is TRBJ2-3; D gene unclear. The germline V gene encodes CDR1 SNHLY and CDR2 FYNNEI. The CDR3 sequence is 14 residues long. The V gene lost 6 bases and the J gene lost 0 bases, with 10 bases spanning the gap.

The chain couples TRBV18 to TRBJ1-5, with 7 positions matching TRBD1. Germline CDR1 KGHSH, CDR2 LQKENI. The trim removed 2 bases at V and 2 bases at J, leaving 6 bases unmatched. The CDR3 runs to 16 residues. The CDR3 reads CASSPTRGGGNQPQHF. DNA for the CDR3: TGTGCCAGCTCACCAACGAGAGGGGGCGGCAATCAGCCCCAGCATTTT.

The chain recombines TRBV7-8 with TRBJ2-1, with D possibly TRBD1 on 6 matching bases. The CDR3 is 17 amino acids. V shed 8 bases and J shed 7 bases, with 27 bases lying between them. Germline assignment: CDR1 SGHVS and CDR2 FQNEAQ. This chain's CDR3 is CASAHRTASALGNEQFF. In DNA form, the CDR3 reads TGTGCCAGCGCCCATAGGACAGCGAGCGCCCTGGGGAATGAGCAGTTCTTC.

Note on this clone: Other nucleotide sequences in the sample specify the same CDR3. The chain carries TRBV18 and TRBJ2-5; D perhaps matches TRBD1 (6 bases). V shed 3 bases and J shed 5 bases, with 13 bases lying between them. The CDR3 spans 14 residues. CDR1 and CDR2 from the germline V gene are KGHSH and LQKENI. This CDR3 reads CASSPTRGRETQYF. The CDR3 DNA sequence: TGTGCCAGCTCACCTACCAGGGGCAGGGAGACCCAGTACTTC.

The rearrangement links TRBV28 to TRBJ2-7, with TRBD2 matching over 10 bases. The CDR3 is made up of 16 amino acids. Germline V CDR1 and CDR2: MDHEN, SYDVKM. The trim removed 2 bases at V and 9 bases at J, leaving 13 bases unmatched. CDR3 in amino acids: CASSLASVTSGPGQYF. The CDR3 nucleotides are TGTGCCAGCAGTTTAGCCTCGGTGACTAGCGGGCCGGGGCAGTACTTC.

This chain joins TRBV7-9 and TRBJ1-2, with TRBD1 as a possible D gene (5 bases). CDR1 and CDR2 from the germline V gene are SEHNR and FQNEAQ (reference sequence). The germline V and J ends were trimmed by 4 bases and 4 bases, with 7 bases remaining between them. This CDR3 contains 12 residues. CDR3 nucleotides: TGTGCCAGCAGCTCCGGGACCTATGGCTACACCTTC. Protein: CASSSGTYGYTF. Complete variable domain (other parts from reference TRBV7-9 and TRBJ1-2): DTGVSQNPRHKITKRGQNVTFRCDPISEHNRLYWYRQTLGQGPEFLTYFQNEAQLEKSRLLSDRFSAERPKGSFSTLEIQRTEQGDSAMYLCASSSGTYGYTFGSGTRLTVV.

This chain connects TRBV10-2 to TRBJ2-7; tentatively, D is TRBD2 (7 bases). Trimming pared 3 bases from V and 3 bases from J, leaving 15 bases between. Germline V gene data show CDR1 as WSHSY and CDR2 as SAAADI. This CDR3 comprises 15 residues. Here the CDR3 reads CASSDWGGAFYEQYF. The CDR3 DNA sequence: TGCGCCAGCAGTGATTGGGGGGGCGCCTTCTACGAGCAGTACTTC.

The chain carries TRBV7-2 and TRBJ1-5; the match to TRBD1 covers 8 bases. The ends lost 4 bases at V and 0 bases at J; junction bases unmatched: 2. Per the germline V gene, CDR1 is SGHTA and CDR2 is FQGNSA. The CDR3 contains 15 residues. The CDR3 is CASSWDRNSNQPQHF. CDR3 sequence (DNA): TGTGCCAGCAGCTGGGACAGGAATAGCAATCAGCCCCAGCATTTT.

The V and J genes are TRBV6-1 and TRBJ1-2; unclear D gene. Germline lookup yields CDR1 MNHNS and CDR2 SASEGT. This CDR3 is 13 amino acids long. The V end lost 0 bases, the J end lost 13 bases, and 15 bases lay between the germline ends. CDR3 protein: CASSEAFDLRGTF. CDR3 DNA sequence: TGTGCCAGCAGTGAAGCGTTTGATCTACGGGGCACCTTC.

This chain uses TRBV2 with TRBJ1-2; D is unclear. This CDR3 is built from 13 residues. V shed 6 bases and J shed 7 bases, with 15 bases lying between them. Germline CDR1 is SNHLY and CDR2 is FYNNEI. CDR3 in DNA: TGTGCCAGCAGAGACCCTTACAGTCGTGGCTACACCTTC. This encodes CASRDPYSRGYTF.

V and J are TRBV27 and TRBJ1-4; D gene unclear. This CDR3 region has 15 residues. Trimming left V 6 bases short and J 0 bases short, with 11 bases between. Per germline, CDR1 MNHEY and CDR2 SMNVEV (reference sequence). The CDR3 sequence: CASSTNSATNEKLFF. The CDR3 bases are TGTGCCAGCAGCACCAACAGCGCAACTAATGAAAAACTGTTTTTT. Supplemented by reference TRBV27 and TRBJ1-4, the full variable domain reads EAQVTQNPRYLITVTGKKLTVTCSQNMNHEYMSWYRQDPGLGLRQIYYSMNVEVTDKGDVPEGYKVSRKEKRNFPLILESPSPNQTSLYFCASSTNSATNEKLFFGSGTQLSVL.

This clone was detected a few times. This rearrangement joins TRBV27 to TRBJ1-2, with D unresolved. With 6 bases removed from V and 8 bases from J, the gap between germline ends came to 13 bases. Germline assignment: CDR1 MNHEY and CDR2 SMNVEV (reference sequence). The CDR3 extends over 12 amino acids. The CDR3 coding sequence is TGTGCCAGCAGGGGCTCCCATGGAGGCTACACCTTC. It yields the protein CASRGSHGGYTF.